This T cell receptor (beta chain) is from a study of HIV-infected children after antiretroviral therapy interruption. In the study overall: Most children had recorded EBV and CMV exposure. In continuous treatment, analyzed samples were from weeks 0, 48 and 150. Interruption-arm sampling covered weeks 0, 12, interruption end (24 or 48), and about 3 years post-study.

The treatment: PENTA 11 planned treatment interruption arm or continuous ART arm. RNA-based 3' RACE libraries used unique molecular identifiers. TCRdb re-called the 3' RACE reads with MiXCR, one entry per CDR3 protein. The table includes around 40,000 distinct CDR3 sequences, about 7% detected once. The CDR3 runs 16 residues. V was pared by 0 bases and J by 6 bases, with 6 bases of the junction left unmatched. Germline loops: CDR1 MNHEY, CDR2 SMNVEV (reference sequence). The material sequenced was CD45RA+ CD4+ T cells from PBMCs, pooled from several time points, taken from a donor given antiretroviral therapy, either interrupted or continuous. Sample subset: naive CD4+ CD45RA+ CD45RO- T cells. This clonotype originated in a pool of human donors with HIV. V and J are TRBV27 and TRBJ1-2; 11 positions agree with TRBD1. The CDR3 here is CASSLSRTGGRDGYTF. CDR3 coding DNA: TGTGCCAGCAGTTTATCCCGGACAGGGGGCAGAGATGGCTACACCTTC.